This T cell receptor beta chain is from a study of blood T cell repertoires in COVID-19. The CDR3 loop spans 12 amino acids. The germline CDR1 and CDR2 sequences are SGHDT and YYEEEE. V gave up 3 bases and J gave up 15 bases; unmatched junction bases: 7. The method was immunoSEQ multiplex PCR; TCRdb's version includes in-frame clones alone and lacks a portion of them. The sample lists some 150,000 clones, over 75% seen once, with roughly 1.1% in the top ten. Sequencing input: peripheral blood. The V gene is TRBV5-6, the J gene TRBJ2-4; 9 positions match TRBD1. This receptor was obtained from a man aged 55 to 69 who had recovered from COVID-19. As DNA, the CDR3 is TGTGCCAGCAGCTCGAGGACAGGGGTTGTGTACTTC. Translated, it gives CASSSRTGVVYF. The full variable domain, with the rest looked up from reference TRBV5-6 and TRBJ2-4, is DAGVTQSPTHLIKTRGQQVTLRCSPKSGHDTVSWYQQALGQGPQFIFQYYEEEERQRGNFPDRFSGHQFPNYSSELNVNALLLGDSALYLCASSSRTGVVYFGAGTRLSVL.